Presented here are 26 T cell receptor beta chains from one specimen sequenced in a study of Graves' ophthalmopathy and Graves' hyperthyroidism. RNA transcripts served as template for amplifying TCR beta CDR3 sequences. RT-PCR in the first round used HTBI primers; a second-round multiplex PCR followed. One entry per CDR3 protein, called by TCRdb with MiXCR from the multiplex PCR reads. Counted here are about 740,000 distinct CDR3 sequences, roughly 40% occurring once; the ten biggest clones make up approximately 43%. Sequencing input: peripheral blood. These receptors were collected from an adult man with Graves' ophthalmopathy.

The rearrangement uses TRBV4-2 and TRBJ1-5; the D gene is possibly TRBD1 (5 bases). Germline assignment: CDR1 LGHNA and CDR2 YNFKEQ. Trimming shortened V by 0 bases and J by 2 bases, and 14 bases separated the two germline ends. CDR3 length: 17 residues. The CDR3 region is CASSQDQLSGRNQPQHF. The CDR3 coding sequence is TGTGCCAGCAGCCAAGATCAACTCTCGGGACGCAATCAGCCCCAGCATTTT.

This clonotype was detected a few times. The chain has TRBV14 and TRBJ2-7; D may be TRBD1 (6 bases). The germline V and J ends were trimmed by 1 base and 6 bases, with 13 bases remaining between them. In germline, CDR1 is SGHDN, CDR2 FVKESK. The CDR3 consists of 14 residues. The chain's CDR3 is CASSQGQVVGEQYF. The CDR3 nucleotides read TGTGCCAGCAGCCAAGGACAGGTTGTAGGCGAGCAGTACTTC.

This clonotype was counted ten times or more. This sequence joins TRBV10-3 and TRBJ2-7, with 9 bases aligning to TRBD1. V was pared by 11 bases and J by 7 bases, with 15 bases of the junction left unmatched. Germline CDR1 and CDR2: ENHRY and SYGVKD. This CDR3 has 14 amino acids. The CDR3 DNA reads as TGTGCCGCGGGCCAGGGACAGGGCTCGGAAGAGCAGTACTTC. This sequence encodes CAAGQGQGSEEQYF.

On this clonotype: This may arise from a read error, as a much more abundant clone is one base away. The chain combines TRBV7-2 with TRBJ2-5; TRBD2 aligns across 7 bases. CDR1 is SGHTA and CDR2 is FQGNSA in the germline V gene. This CDR3 spans 14 amino acids. As DNA, the CDR3 is TGTGCCAGCAGCCCGGGGTCAGGGAGGGAGACCCAGTGCTTC. This sequence encodes CASSPGSGRETQCF.

The V and J genes are TRBV20-1 and TRBJ2-7; D unresolved. Germline V gene lookup returns CDR1 DFQATT and CDR2 SNEGSKA (reference sequence). Trimming removed 0 bases from V and 0 bases from J, with 6 bases in between. The CDR3 sequence is 13 residues long. The CDR3, as DNA: TGCAGTGCTAGAGATCCTGGCTCCTACGAGCAGTACTTC. This encodes CSARDPGSYEQYF.

This clonotype was detected many times. V is TRBV2 and J is TRBJ1-5; no definite D call. CDR3 length: 15 residues. Looked up from germline, CDR1 is SNHLY and CDR2 is FYNNEI. Trimming took 6 bases from V and 3 from J, leaving 15 bases between them. This CDR3 reads CASSAGRQYNQPQHF. CDR3 in DNA: TGTGCCAGCAGCGCCGGGCGGCAATACAATCAGCCCCAGCATTTT.

This clonotype came up once. An end of the junction differs from the germline gene, which may be a read error. CDR3 nucleotides: TGTGCCAGCAGTTCAGCGACAGGGGGGGGCTGCACCTTC. It codes for CASSSATGGGCTF. The chain joins TRBV2 to TRBJ1-2; the match to TRBD1 covers 9 bases. CDR3 size: 13 residues. CDR1 is SNHLY and CDR2 is FYNNEI in the germline V gene.

This clonotype was picked up many times. This chain uses TRBV19 with TRBJ1-2; D ambiguous. The V gene lost 6 bases and the J gene lost 1 base, with 12 bases spanning the gap. The CDR3 length is 14 residues. The germline gives CDR1 LNHDA, CDR2 SQIVND (reference sequence). The CDR3, as DNA: TGTGCCAGTAGATCGTCGACGGGTAACTATGGCTACACCTTC. Encoded protein: CASRSSTGNYGYTF.

About this clonotype itself: Just one base apart from a much larger clone, this may be a read error. The chain combines TRBV9 with TRBJ2-5, with D perhaps TRBD2 (6 bases). Germline CDR1 is SGDLS and CDR2 is YYNGEE. The CDR3 runs to 13 residues. CDR3 loop: CASSRGIGEIQYF. The CDR3 DNA follows: TGTGCCAGCAGCCGGGGGATCGGAGAGATCCAGTACTTC.

This clonotype has a handful of counts. The rearrangement links TRBV9 to TRBJ2-2, with D perhaps given as TRBD1 or TRBD2 (5 bases each). Germline V lookup: CDR1 SGDLS, CDR2 YYNGEE. Deletions cut 5 bases from V and 2 bases from J, with 7 bases between. This CDR3 has 13 amino acids. The CDR3 loop is CASRGDNTGELFF. In DNA, the CDR3 is TGTGCCAGCAGGGGGGACAACACCGGGGAGCTGTTTTTT. The full variable domain, completed using reference TRBV9 and TRBJ2-2, is DSGVTQTPKHLITATGQRVTLRCSPRSGDLSVYWYQQSLDQGLQFLIQYYNGEERAKGNILERFSAQQFPDLHSELNLSSLELGDSALYFCASRGDNTGELFFGEGSRLTVL.

The rearrangement joins TRBV7-2 to TRBJ1-4; 9 nucleotides match TRBD1. This CDR3 is built from 13 residues. The V and J ends lost 7 bases and 7 bases, in that order; junction bases with no gene match: 4. Germline CDR1 is SGHTA and CDR2 is FQGNSA. CDR3 DNA sequence: TGTGCCAGCACCGCGACAGGGGGTGAAAAACTGTTTTTT. Translating gives CASTATGGEKLFF.

This clonotype appeared a few times. The CDR3 DNA reads TGTGCCAGCAGTCGACAGGGGCCGGGGGCTAATGAAAAACTGTTTTTT. It yields the protein CASSRQGPGANEKLFF. This chain joins TRBV2 and TRBJ1-4; 8 positions agree with TRBD1. The CDR3 runs to 16 residues. CDR1 is SNHLY and CDR2 is FYNNEI in the germline V gene. J lost 3 bases, V lost 5 bases, and 8 bases had no gene match.

V is TRBV29-1 and J is TRBJ2-7, with 9 bases matching TRBD1. The CDR3 runs to 16 residues. Per the germline V gene, CDR1 is SQVTM and CDR2 is ANQGSEA. After removal of 0 bases from V and 3 bases from J, the junction contained 9 bases not matched to a gene. The CDR3, as DNA: TGCAGCGTTGAAGACGCCGAGGAGACAGGGGGCTACGAGCAGTACTTC. Its protein product is CSVEDAEETGGYEQYF.

This chain uses TRBV7-2 with TRBJ2-7; a weak D match, TRBD1 (6 bases). CDR1 is SGHTA, CDR2 FQGNSA, per germline. V was trimmed by 1 base and J by 7 bases, leaving 17 bases between them. There are 15 residues in the CDR3. The CDR3 protein is CASSLDRARTGEQYF. The CDR3 coding sequence is TGTGCCAGCAGCTTAGACAGGGCGAGGACCGGGGAGCAGTACTTC.

This clonotype was observed at least ten times. This chain connects TRBV6-5 to TRBJ2-7; D perhaps matches TRBD1 (5 bases). CDR3 size: 13 residues. CDR1 MNHEY and CDR2 SVGAGI come from the germline V gene. V lost 5 bases to trimming and J lost 2 bases, with 10 bases between them. CDR3 residues: CASSPVGAYEQYF. As DNA, the CDR3 is TGTGCCAGCAGTCCCGTAGGGGCCTACGAGCAGTACTTC.

This clonotype was seen many times. The chain employs TRBV10-2 and TRBJ2-7; 7 bases fit TRBD1. CDR3 length equals 15 residues. Trimming cost V 3 bases and J 0 bases; bases outside gene matches: 5. Germline lookup yields CDR1 WSHSY and CDR2 SAAADI. As DNA, the CDR3 is TGCGCCAGCAGTGAAAGGGACAGTAGCTCCTACGAGCAGTACTTC. Protein product: CASSERDSSSYEQYF.

This clonotype occurred many times. This sequence joins TRBV20-1 and TRBJ2-7; D remains unclear. There are 15 residues in the CDR3. Trimming shortened V by 0 bases and J by 0 bases, and 12 bases separated the two germline ends. Germline assignment: CDR1 DFQATT and CDR2 SNEGSKA (reference sequence). CDR3 sequence reads: CSARDAAGPSYEQYF. The CDR3 nucleotides are TGCAGTGCTAGAGATGCGGCAGGACCCTCCTACGAGCAGTACTTC.

Worth noting for this clonotype: Relative to the germline gene, one junction end is altered; a read error may explain this. The chain employs TRBV7-2 and TRBJ2-7; D not resolved. The germline V gene encodes CDR1 SGHTA and CDR2 FQGNSA. The CDR3 is made up of 16 amino acids. The CDR3, as DNA: TGCGCCAGCAGCCAAGAATCTGGTTCCACTGCCTACGAGCAGTACTTC. Translated, it gives CASSQESGSTAYEQYF.

In this sample, this clonotype turned up a few times. V usage is TRBV11-2 and J usage is TRBJ1-3; D ambiguous. V was cut by 7 bases and J by 0 bases, with 13 bases left in between. The CDR3 consists of 15 residues. Germline CDR1 SGHAT, CDR2 FQNNGV. CDR3 coding DNA: TGTGCCAGCACGTACGGCGGTGGCTCTGGAAACACCATATATTTT. It encodes CASTYGGGSGNTIYF.

This chain uses TRBV10-2 with TRBJ1-1; D is perhaps TRBD1 (6 bases). Germline lookup yields CDR1 WSHSY and CDR2 SAAADI. Deletions cut 3 bases from V and 3 bases from J, with 11 bases between. The CDR3 spans 14 residues. The CDR3 reads CASSDGGRDTEAFF. The CDR3 coding sequence is TGCGCCAGCAGTGATGGGGGGCGGGACACTGAAGCTTTCTTT.

This clonotype appeared many times. The rearrangement joins TRBV7-2 to TRBJ2-5; 8 bases agree with TRBD2. The J segment lost 2 bases and the V segment lost 1 base, leaving 9 bases of the junction unmatched. The CDR3 totals 17 residues. Germline-derived CDR1 and CDR2 are SGHTA and FQGNSA. Here the CDR3 DNA reads TGTGCCAGCAGCTTAGGTGGTAGCGGGGACCCGCAAGAGACCCAGTACTTC. Encoded protein: CASSLGGSGDPQETQYF.

This clonotype was observed at least ten times. V usage is TRBV15 and J usage is TRBJ1-3; D may be TRBD1 (5 bases). CDR3 size: 16 residues. With 5 bases removed from V and 0 bases from J, the gap between germline ends came to 14 bases. Germline values: CDR1 LNHNV, CDR2 YYDKDF (reference sequence). CDR3 nucleotides: TGTGCCACCAGCGTGCATGGGACGGTCTCTGGAAACACCATATATTTT. Translated: CATSVHGTVSGNTIYF.

The chain recombines TRBV4-2 with TRBJ1-4; D call uncertain. V lost 0 bases, J lost 6 bases, and 14 bases lay in between. The CDR3 runs 16 residues. Per the germline V gene, CDR1 is LGHNA and CDR2 is YNFKEQ. This chain's CDR3 is CASSQDRGGTYEKLFF. CDR3 nucleotide sequence: TGTGCCAGCAGCCAAGATCGCGGTGGTACCTATGAAAAACTGTTTTTT.

V is TRBV7-9 and J is TRBJ2-6, with D uncertain. The CDR3 runs to 11 residues. V shed 10 bases and J shed 4 bases, with 5 bases lying between them. The V gene's germline CDR1 is SEHNR and CDR2 FQNEAQ (reference sequence). The CDR3 loop is CAITGANVLTF. DNA for the CDR3: TGTGCCATCACGGGGGCCAACGTCCTGACTTTC.

A few counts support this clonotype. The chain combines TRBV24-1 with TRBJ2-2, with D hard to call. CDR3 length: 17 amino acids. Trimming left V 3 bases short and J 0 bases short, with 13 bases between. Germline loops: CDR1 KGHDR, CDR2 SFDVKD. CDR3 sequence reads: CATSDRSARSNTGELFF. Written as DNA, the CDR3 is TGTGCCACCAGTGATCGGAGCGCGCGATCGAACACCGGGGAGCTGTTTTTT.

In its sample, this clonotype was seen a few times. V and J are TRBV2 and TRBJ2-7; TRBD2 is a possible D gene (5 bases). With 6 bases removed from V and 0 bases from J, the gap between germline ends came to 15 bases. This CDR3 contains 15 residues. CDR1 and CDR2 from the germline V gene are SNHLY and FYNNEI. The CDR3 region is CASRSFTGSSYEQYF. Here the CDR3 DNA reads TGTGCCAGCAGGTCGTTCACGGGGAGCTCCTACGAGCAGTACTTC.